The 20 T cell receptor beta chains listed next were all sequenced from one sample in a study of blood T cell repertoires in COVID-19. Repertoires were generated with immunoSEQ multiplex PCR, while TCRdb's copy carries only in-frame clones and drops some. The sample lists approximately 220,000 clones, roughly 90% occurring once. Source material: peripheral blood. The source is a woman in her 50s with acute or convalescent COVID-19.

The chain combines TRBV2 with TRBJ2-2, with D uncertain. The germline gives CDR1 SNHLY, CDR2 FYNNEI. The CDR3 runs 13 residues. Trimming removed 4 bases from V and 1 base from J, with 4 bases in between. The CDR3 reads CASSVENTGELFF. In DNA form, the CDR3 reads TGTGCCAGCAGTGTAGAGAACACCGGGGAGCTGTTTTTT.

J is TRBJ1-5 and V is TRBV19; 12 bases line up with TRBD1. The CDR3 runs to 15 residues. Germline V lookup: CDR1 LNHDA, CDR2 SQIVND (reference sequence). Germline trimming cut 3 bases from V and 7 bases from J; bases unmatched to any gene: 4. The CDR3 DNA follows: TGTGCCAGTAGTATGGGACAGGGGGCTGGCCAGCCCCAGCATTTT. As protein: CASSMGQGAGQPQHF.

J is TRBJ2-1 and V is TRBV10-2; tentative D call: TRBD2 (6 bases). This CDR3 contains 15 residues. Trimming left V 3 bases short and J 3 bases short, with 12 bases between. CDR1 and CDR2 from the germline V gene are WSHSY and SAAADI. The CDR3, as DNA: TGCGCCAGCAGTGATACTAGCAGAATCTACAATGAGCAGTTCTTC. It yields the protein CASSDTSRIYNEQFF.

This chain connects TRBV12-3 or TRBV12-4 to TRBJ1-1; D unclear. V lost 5 bases, J lost 11 bases, and 15 bases lay in between. The CDR3 spans 12 residues. CDR3 amino acids: CASSPNPPRAFF. The CDR3 DNA sequence: TGTGCCAGCAGTCCCAACCCGCCACGGGCTTTCTTT.

This chain links TRBV6-2 or TRBV6-3 with TRBJ2-3; D unresolved. V lost 0 bases, J lost 0 bases, and 10 bases lay in between. Germline CDR1 is MNHEY and CDR2 is SVGEGT. This CDR3 has 16 amino acids. In nucleotides, the CDR3 is TGTGCCAGCAGTTACTCGAGCAATCCTAGCACAGATACGCAGTATTTT. This encodes CASSYSSNPSTDTQYF.

V and J are TRBV7-3 and TRBJ2-2; D is unresolved. Trimming left V 5 bases short and J 4 bases short, with 11 bases between. CDR1 SGHTA and CDR2 FQGTGA come from the germline V gene. The CDR3 has 14 residues. DNA of the CDR3: TGTGCCAGCAGCCCAGCGTTTGGCACCGGGGAGCTGTTTTTT. Translated: CASSPAFGTGELFF.

The gene calls are TRBV18 and TRBJ2-1; 12 bases map to TRBD2. Germline CDR1 KGHSH, CDR2 LQKENI. The CDR3 covers 16 residues. The V and J ends lost 7 bases and 3 bases, in that order; junction bases with no gene match: 7. Here the CDR3 reads CASCLLAGGNYNEQFF. The CDR3 coding sequence is TGTGCCAGCTGTTTACTAGCGGGGGGTAACTACAATGAGCAGTTCTTC.

V is TRBV4-1 and J is TRBJ2-2; 9 bases fit TRBD2. The CDR3 is 15 residues long. Trimming took 4 bases from V and 6 from J; bases not matched to a gene: 6. Germline CDR1 is MGHRA and CDR2 is YSYEKL. This CDR3 reads CASSPLAGEAGELFF. The CDR3, as DNA: TGCGCCAGCAGCCCGTTAGCGGGAGAGGCCGGGGAGCTGTTTTTT.

A single count supports this clone. The gene calls are TRBV28 and TRBJ2-7; perhaps TRBD1 as D (6 bases). Trimming removed 3 bases at V and 0 bases at J, with 12 bases between. In germline, CDR1 is MDHEN, CDR2 SYDVKM. The CDR3 is 15 residues long. DNA of the CDR3: TGTGCCAGCAGTTTTTCGGGACAAAGCTCCTACGAGCAGTACTTC. This translates into CASSFSGQSSYEQYF.

The V and J genes are TRBV6-5 and TRBJ1-1; the D gene is possibly TRBD1 (6 bases). V was cut by 7 bases and J by 3 bases, with 18 bases left in between. CDR3 size: 15 residues. The germline gives CDR1 MNHEY, CDR2 SVGAGI. CDR3 sequence (DNA): TGTGCCAGCACCCTTACGACAGGTGGGGACACTGAAGCTTTCTTT. Its protein is CASTLTTGGDTEAFF.

V usage is TRBV6-5 and J usage is TRBJ2-7, with D perhaps TRBD1 (6 bases). Looked up from germline, CDR1 is MNHEY and CDR2 is SVGAGI. This CDR3 spans 15 amino acids. The V end lost 2 bases, the J end lost 5 bases, and 16 bases lay between the germline ends. In DNA, the CDR3 is TGTGCCAGCAGTTACCTGGGACAAACCGACCACGAGCAGTACTTC. Protein product: CASSYLGQTDHEQYF.

This clone showed up just a few times. V is TRBV7-2 and J is TRBJ1-2; 8 nucleotides match TRBD1. Trimming at V came to 5 bases and at J to 14 bases, leaving 16 bases not matched to a gene. CDR1 is SGHTA, CDR2 FQGNSA, per germline. This CDR3 has 14 residues. Here the CDR3 DNA reads TGTGCCAGCAGCCCCCCCGGGACAGGTCCTCATTGGACCTTC. It codes for CASSPPGTGPHWTF.

Points on this clone: A junction end diverges from the germline sequence, so it may reflect a read error. The chain carries TRBV14 and TRBJ1-2, with a possible D match to TRBD1 (5 bases). Germline CDR1 and CDR2: SGHDN and FVKESK. The CDR3 covers 12 residues. This CDR3 reads CASSRILGGTSF. The CDR3 region has the DNA TGTGCCAGCAGCCGTATTCTGGGAGGGACCTCCTTC.

The V and J genes are TRBV11-2 and TRBJ2-3, with 8 bases matching TRBD2. The junction had 16 bases not matched to a gene; V was cut back by 6 bases and J by 11 bases. In germline, CDR1 is SGHAT, CDR2 FQNNGV. The CDR3 contains 15 residues. The CDR3 spells CASRPTGLAGLEQYF. Here the CDR3 DNA reads TGTGCCAGCAGACCAACGGGGCTAGCGGGTCTCGAGCAGTATTTT.

The chain links TRBV6-2 or TRBV6-3 to TRBJ2-7; possibly TRBD1 for D (6 bases). The CDR3 is made up of 14 amino acids. Trimming removed 2 bases at V and 5 bases at J, with 13 bases between. Germline-derived CDR1 and CDR2 are MNHEY and SVGEGT. The DNA for the CDR3 is TGTGCCAGCAGTTACAACCCAGGGGCTCACGAGCAGTACTTC. It codes for CASSYNPGAHEQYF.

This chain uses TRBV4-3 with TRBJ2-2, with D possibly being TRBD1 (6 bases). The ends were cut back, 0 bases at V and 6 bases at J, with 11 bases in the middle. The CDR3 totals 15 residues. The germline CDR1 and CDR2 sequences are LGHNA and YSLEER. DNA for the CDR3: TGCGCCAGCAGCCAAGATTCACAGGGCGCCGGGGAGCTGTTTTTT. Translated, it gives CASSQDSQGAGELFF.

The rearrangement uses TRBV14 and TRBJ1-1; D unresolved. The CDR3 is made up of 14 amino acids. Trimming took 3 bases from V and 1 from J, leaving 9 bases between them. The V gene's germline CDR1 is SGHDN and CDR2 FVKESK. CDR3 amino acids: CASSHKSGNTEAFF. The CDR3 nucleotides are TGTGCCAGCAGCCACAAATCGGGGAACACTGAAGCTTTCTTT.

This sequence joins TRBV7-2 and TRBJ2-1; 9 nucleotides match TRBD2. Germline-derived CDR1 and CDR2 are SGHTA and FQGNSA. V shed 3 bases, J shed 5 bases, and the junction held 2 bases outside the gene matches. The CDR3 consists of 14 residues. This CDR3 reads CASSFIAGDNEQFF. In nucleotides, the CDR3 is TGTGCCAGCAGCTTCATAGCGGGGGACAATGAGCAGTTCTTC.

CDR3 sequence reads: CSASLSVLAGSGEQFF. The CDR3 DNA sequence: TGCAGTGCTAGTTTGTCGGTTCTAGCGGGATCGGGTGAGCAGTTCTTC. The chain couples TRBV20-1 to TRBJ2-1; 9 bases are shared with TRBD2. The CDR3 runs to 16 residues. J lost 9 bases, V lost 3 bases, and 15 bases had no gene match. In germline, CDR1 is DFQATT, CDR2 SNEGSKA (reference sequence).

This clone is termed medium-sized (0.01 to 0.1%). The gene calls are TRBV4-1 and TRBJ2-6; 7 nucleotides align to TRBD1. The junction had 16 bases not matched to a gene; V was cut back by 2 bases and J by 9 bases. Per germline, CDR1 MGHRA and CDR2 YSYEKL. The CDR3 runs 18 residues. CDR3 residues: CASSQSGDSNGVGNVLTF. CDR3 coding DNA: TGCGCCAGCAGCCAATCCGGGGACAGTAATGGGGTTGGCAACGTCCTGACTTTC.